These 30 T cell receptor beta chains were all obtained from the same sample, sequenced in a study of breast tumors, draining lymph nodes, adjacent tissues. TCRdb used MiXCR to reprocess the multiplex PCR reads, holding one entry per CDR3 protein. Among 200,000 to 250,000 distinct CDR3 sequences listed, roughly 32% were seen once. Breast cancer patients provided tissue from their axillary draining lymph nodes. Sequenced material: axillary lymph node tissue. These receptors all stem from a female donor with breast cancer. Some clones in this sample may be carry-over from other donors' samples.

The chain combines TRBV29-1 with TRBJ2-5; 11 nucleotides line up with TRBD2. Unmatched junction bases numbered 13, after V lost 8 bases and J lost 5 bases. CDR3 size: 15 residues. In germline, CDR1 is SQVTM, CDR2 ANQGSEA. CDR3 sequence (DNA): TGCAGCACTACGGGACTAGCGGCAGTGGGGGAGACCCAGTACTTC. Its protein product is CSTTGLAAVGETQYF.

V and J are TRBV5-1 and TRBJ1-1; D is unresolved. The CDR3 runs to 14 residues. The germline V gene has CDR1 SGHRS and CDR2 YFSETQ. With 2 bases removed from V and 4 bases from J, the gap between germline ends came to 12 bases. The CDR3 sequence: CASSFIGASTEAFF. CDR3 nucleotides: TGCGCCAGCAGCTTTATCGGTGCGAGCACTGAAGCTTTCTTT.

There are many counts of this clonotype. The chain links TRBV7-2 to TRBJ1-6; no definite D call. Germline CDR1 is SGHTA and CDR2 is FQGNSA. This CDR3 contains 16 residues. V was pared by 4 bases and J by 9 bases, with 19 bases between. The CDR3 sequence is CASSSPSTLNGSPLHF. CDR3 DNA: TGTGCCAGCAGCTCACCCTCGACACTAAACGGTTCACCCCTCCACTTT.

This chain connects TRBV20-1 to TRBJ2-7, with 11 bases that match TRBD1. The J segment lost 13 bases and the V segment lost 1 base, leaving 6 bases of the junction unmatched. The length of the CDR3 is 12 residues. Germline CDR1 DFQATT, CDR2 SNEGSKA (reference sequence). CDR3 DNA sequence: TGCAGTGCTAGAGGGACAGGGGGCAGCTGCTACTTC. It codes for CSARGTGGSCYF.

In this sample, this clonotype turned up many times. CDR3 DNA: TGTGCCAGCAGTTACTCTATGGGCCCAGGGGACGGATATGGCTACACCTTC. Its translation: CASSYSMGPGDGYGYTF. V is TRBV6-5 and J is TRBJ1-2, with D tentatively TRBD1 (6 bases). Trimming stripped 0 bases from V and 5 bases from J, with 19 bases between. Germline-derived CDR1 and CDR2 are MNHEY and SVGAGI. The CDR3 has 17 residues.

Comment on this clonotype: At one boundary the junction diverges from the germline segment, which might be a read error. The gene calls are TRBV7-2 and TRBJ2-4; the match to TRBD1 covers 7 bases. The CDR3 is 16 amino acids. Germline V gene lookup returns CDR1 SGHTA and CDR2 FQGNSA. The CDR3 nucleotides read TGCGCCAGCAGCTTAGGGGCAGGGGCAGGGGGAAACGTTCAGTACTTC. It is translated as CASSLGAGAGGNVQYF. Filled out from reference TRBV7-2 and TRBJ2-4, the complete variable domain reads GAGVSQSPSNKVTEKGKDVELRCDPISGHTALYWYRQSLGQGLEFLIYFQGNSAPDKSGLPSDRFSAERTGGSVSTLTIQRTQQEDSAVYLCASSLGAGAGGNVQYFGAGTRLSVL.

Notes on this clonotype: It is likely a read error, because the conserved phenylalanine at the end of the CDR3 is missing. The limits of the CDR3 on the DNA are not certain, so only TCRdb's listed CDR3 is given. The chain employs TRBV19 and TRBJ1-4; TRBD1 was called by the table and not checked on the DNA. From its first to its last residue, the CDR3 has 13 amino acids. Looked up from germline, CDR1 is LNHDA and CDR2 is SQIVND (reference sequence). The chain's CDR3 is CAWSFGGEQYFGP.

Note on this clonotype: This may come from a read error, since a much larger clone is one base off. V usage is TRBV20-1 and J usage is TRBJ2-5, with TRBD1 matching over 8 bases. The last part of the DNA fits TRBJ2-7 better; the J call may be wrong. CDR1 is DFQATT and CDR2 is SNEGSKA in the germline V gene (reference sequence). The CDR3 extends over 14 amino acids. The CDR3 here is CSARPGGPPSEQYF. Here the CDR3 DNA reads TGCAGTGCTAGACCAGGGGGCCCCCCCTCCGAGCAGTACTTC.

Turning to this clonotype: A much more abundant neighbour one base away suggests this may be a read error. V usage is TRBV6-1 and J usage is TRBJ1-1; 9 bases line up with TRBD1. The CDR3 loop spans 14 amino acids. V lost 8 bases to trimming and J lost 7 bases; unmatched junction nucleotides: 11. The germline V gene encodes CDR1 MNHNS and CDR2 SASEGT. CDR3 protein: CASGAQGARGEAFF. In nucleotides, the CDR3 is TGTGCCAGCGGTGCACAGGGGGCGAGGGGTGAAGCTTTCTTT.

This clonotype has just one count. V is TRBV12-3 or TRBV12-4 and J is TRBJ2-3, with D possibly being TRBD2 (5 bases). Between the trimmed V and J ends, which lost 4 bases and 8 bases, there was a span of 7 bases. The CDR3 runs to 11 residues. CDR3 in DNA: TGTGCCAGCAGTTGGGCGGGTACGCAGTATTTT. It translates to CASSWAGTQYF.

The CDR3 is CASSLCVQNLRLFF. In DNA form, the CDR3 reads TGTGCCAGCAGCTTATGTGTACAGAACTTGCGGCTGTTTTTT. V usage is TRBV7-9 and J usage is TRBJ1-4; D remains ambiguous. CDR1 and CDR2 (germline): SEHNR, FQNEAQ (reference sequence). The CDR3 loop spans 14 amino acids. V was shortened by 2 bases and J by 14 bases, with 18 bases between the two germline ends.

This clonotype was picked up many times. Just one base apart from a much larger clone, this may be a read error. The chain couples TRBV7-9 to TRBJ2-3; weak D call: TRBD2 (5 bases). CDR3 size: 14 residues. CDR1 is SEHNR and CDR2 is FQNEAQ in the germline V gene (reference sequence). Here the CDR3 reads CASSPAGVGDTQCF. In nucleotides, the CDR3 is TGTGCCAGCAGCCCGGCGGGCGTTGGAGATACGCAGTGTTTT.

The CDR3 protein is CATSGDQETQYF. For the CDR3, the DNA is TGTGCCACCAGCGGGGACCAAGAGACCCAGTACTTC. The chain uses TRBV24-1 and TRBJ2-5; D is perhaps TRBD2 (5 bases). Germline CDR1 reads KGHDR; CDR2 reads SFDVKD. The CDR3 loop spans 12 amino acids. V lost 7 bases and J 0 bases, leaving 5 bases between the germline ends.

The chain is built from TRBV24-1 and TRBJ2-5, with 16 bases identical to TRBD2. After removal of 2 bases from V and 6 bases from J, the junction contained 8 bases not matched to a gene. CDR1 KGHDR and CDR2 SFDVKD come from the germline V gene. The CDR3 totals 18 residues. The CDR3 loop reads CATSDSKGLAGGPKTQYF. The DNA of the CDR3 is TGTGCCACCAGTGATTCCAAGGGACTAGCGGGAGGGCCAAAGACCCAGTACTTC.

The chain uses TRBV9 and TRBJ2-2; D unresolved. The CDR3 covers 14 residues. Germline V lookup: CDR1 SGDLS, CDR2 YYNGEE. V was trimmed by 0 bases and J by 8 bases, leaving 11 bases between them. The chain's CDR3 is CASSVGVISGELFF. In DNA, the CDR3 is TGTGCCAGCAGCGTAGGGGTTATCTCTGGGGAGCTGTTTTTT. Looking up the rest from reference TRBV9 and TRBJ2-2 gives the full variable domain: DSGVTQTPKHLITATGQRVTLRCSPRSGDLSVYWYQQSLDQGLQFLIQYYNGEERAKGNILERFSAQQFPDLHSELNLSSLELGDSALYFCASSVGVISGELFFGEGSRLTVL.

This clonotype was counted at least ten times. V and J are TRBV5-1 and TRBJ2-2; 8 bases match TRBD2. Trimming removed 6 bases from V and 4 bases from J; junction bases left unmatched: 5. Germline loops: CDR1 SGHRS, CDR2 YFSETQ. CDR3 length equals 14 residues. The CDR3 region is CASKAGGRTGELFF. CDR3 nucleotides: TGCGCCAGCAAGGCGGGAGGCCGCACCGGGGAGCTGTTTTTT.

This clonotype was seen repeatedly, ten times or more. The chain employs TRBV3-1 and TRBJ2-7; no clear D. With 4 bases removed from V and 5 bases from J, the gap between germline ends came to 9 bases. CDR1 and CDR2 (germline): LGHDT, YNNKEL (reference sequence). The CDR3 consists of 12 residues. This chain's CDR3 is CASSRRVDEQYF. The DNA of the CDR3 is TGTGCCAGCAGCCGAAGGGTGGACGAGCAGTACTTC.

This clonotype was picked up many times. V gene TRBV7-3 combines with J gene TRBJ2-2; 7 bases are a match to TRBD2. CDR3 length equals 14 residues. After removal of 6 bases from V and 5 bases from J, the junction contained 6 bases not matched to a gene. The germline CDR1 and CDR2 sequences are SGHTA and FQGTGA. CDR3 region: CASSWGGRTGELFF. The CDR3 DNA follows: TGTGCCAGCAGTTGGGGAGGGAGGACCGGGGAGCTGTTTTTT. Based on the CDR3 plus reference TRBV7-3 and TRBJ2-2, the full variable domain is GAGVSQTPSNKVTEKGKYVELRCDPISGHTALYWYRQSLGQGPEFLIYFQGTGAADDSGLPNDRFFAVRPEGSVSTLKIQRTERGDSAVYLCASSWGGRTGELFFGEGSRLTVL.

Comment on this clonotype: A much larger clone lies one base from this, so it may be a read error. The chain couples TRBV7-9 to TRBJ2-1; 10 nucleotides line up with TRBD2. This CDR3 region has 15 residues. Germline CDR1 SEHNR, CDR2 FQNEAQ (reference sequence). The CDR3 spells CASSPSRTSGDEQLF. CDR3 coding DNA: TGTGCCAGCAGCCCTTCCAGGACTAGCGGAGATGAGCAGCTCTTC.

In its sample, this clonotype was seen many times. The rearrangement links TRBV20-1 to TRBJ1-5; D gene ambiguous. The V gene lost 5 bases and the J gene lost 2 bases, with 16 bases spanning the gap. Germline-derived CDR1 and CDR2 are DFQATT and SNEGSKA (reference sequence). The CDR3 spans 15 residues. As DNA, the CDR3 is TGCAGTGCTCCTAGCCTTGGGGAGGGCAATCAGCCCCAGCATTTT. Translated: CSAPSLGEGNQPQHF.

J is TRBJ1-5 and V is TRBV20-1, with D perhaps TRBD1 (5 bases). Germline values: CDR1 DFQATT, CDR2 SNEGSKA (reference sequence). V shed 5 bases and J shed 2 bases, with 16 bases lying between them. The CDR3 is 15 residues long. CDR3 bases: TGCAGTGCTCCCCTCCCTGGGGGTCGCAATCAGCCCCAGCATTTT. The encoded protein is CSAPLPGGRNQPQHF.

Only one count was recorded for this clonotype. The chain recombines TRBV10-3 with TRBJ1-6; D possibly corresponds to TRBD1 (5 bases). The germline gives CDR1 ENHRY, CDR2 SYGVKD. CDR3 size: 13 residues. The V end was cut by 2 bases, the J end by 8 bases, with 7 bases between. CDR3 nucleotides: TGTGCCATCAGTGAGGGGACGGATTCACCCCTCCACTTT. This codes for CAISEGTDSPLHF.

This clonotype showed up many times. Compared with germline, one end of the junction differs, possibly owing to a read error. The chain recombines TRBV7-2 with TRBJ1-5, with 7 bases fitting TRBD1. Germline V lookup: CDR1 SGHTA, CDR2 FQGNSA. This CDR3 comprises 14 residues. The CDR3 here is CASSPSTGSLPQHF. The CDR3 bases are TGTGCCAGCAGCCCCTCGACAGGGTCCCTGCCCCAACATTTT.

This clonotype occurred many times. The chain links TRBV4-2 to TRBJ2-1; the D is unclear. V was cut by 0 bases and J by 9 bases, with 15 bases left in between. The CDR3 runs to 15 residues. Germline CDR1 is LGHNA and CDR2 is YNFKEQ. CDR3 DNA sequence: TGTGCCAGCAGCCAAGATGGGGTTTCTGGCATTGAGCAGTTCTTC. Encoded protein: CASSQDGVSGIEQFF.

In regard to this clonotype: Since no conserved phenylalanine or tryptophan closes the CDR3, a read error is the likely cause. The chain couples TRBV20-1 to TRBJ1-5, with D uncertain. V was pared by 5 bases and J by 2 bases, with 7 bases between. This CDR3 region has 12 residues. Germline CDR1 and CDR2: DFQATT and SNEGSKA (reference sequence). The CDR3: CSALVGNQPQHG. The DNA of the CDR3 is TGCAGTGCTCTTGTTGGCAATCAGCCCCAGCATGGT.

As concerns this clonotype: A much larger clone is a single base away; this may be a read error. CDR3 in DNA: TGTGCCAGCAGCTCACTGGGCGGGAGTGAGACCCAGTACTTC. Translated: CASSSLGGSETQYF. J is TRBJ2-5 and V is TRBV13, with 7 bases fitting TRBD2. Germline CDR1 is PRHDT and CDR2 is FYEKMQ (reference sequence). The length of the CDR3 is 14 residues. Trimming removed 4 bases from V and 5 bases from J; junction bases left unmatched: 7.

This clonotype has ten or more counts. The chain has TRBV3-1 and TRBJ2-3; D unresolved. V shed 4 bases and J shed 2 bases, with 16 bases lying between them. There are 16 residues in the CDR3. Germline V gene data show CDR1 as LGHDT and CDR2 as YNNKEL (reference sequence). The CDR3 bases are TGTGCCAGCAGCCCCCCCGGTAACCTCAACACAGATACGCAGTATTTT. Protein sequence: CASSPPGNLNTDTQYF.

This clonotype occurred many times. The CDR3 spells CASSPYLSSGSADTQYF. CDR3 DNA sequence: TGTGCCAGCAGCCCATACCTATCTAGCGGGAGTGCAGATACGCAGTATTTT. This chain joins TRBV7-9 and TRBJ2-3, with 10 bases lining up with TRBD2. The junction had 12 bases not matched to a gene; V was cut back by 5 bases and J by 4 bases. Per the germline V gene, CDR1 is SEHNR and CDR2 is FQNEAQ (reference sequence). The CDR3 runs 17 residues.

This clonotype was picked up a small number of times. The junction does not match germline at one end; this may be a read error. V gene TRBV6-5 combines with J gene TRBJ2-7, with D perhaps given as TRBD1 or TRBD2 (6 bases each). The CDR3 has 15 amino acids. Germline V gene lookup returns CDR1 MNHEY and CDR2 SVGAGI. The CDR3 loop reads CASSHSRGPGYEQYF. Written as DNA, the CDR3 is TGTGCCAGCAGTCACTCACGGGGGCCTGGATACGAGCAGTACTTC.

At least ten counts were recorded for this clonotype. This chain joins TRBV18 and TRBJ2-7; TRBD1 might be the D (6 bases). CDR1 KGHSH and CDR2 LQKENI come from the germline V gene. Trimming took 3 bases from V and 1 from J, leaving 10 bases between them. The length of the CDR3 is 14 residues. The CDR3 nucleotides read TGTGCCAGCTCACCGGGGGCTCATTCCTACGAGCAGTACTTC. Protein product: CASSPGAHSYEQYF. The full variable domain, its missing parts supplied by reference TRBV18 and TRBJ2-7, is NAGVMQNPRHLVRRRGQEARLRCSPMKGHSHVYWYRQLPEEGLKFMVYLQKENIIDESGMPKERFSAEFPKEGPSILRIQQVVRGDSAAYFCASSPGAHSYEQYFGPGTRLTVT.